Reported below is one TCR beta chain. What it recognizes is unknown. These data come from a study of T cell responses to AZD1222 COVID-19 vaccine. Broader study findings: It should be noted that donors were predominantly white British and more often female, and clonal diversity was possibly underestimated. The study found vaccine-associated CD4 TCRs spanning spike, dominant at 160-218 and 743-854.

V gave up 5 bases and J gave up 4 bases, with 11 bases separating them. Germline CDR1 LNHDA, CDR2 SQIVND (reference sequence). The CDR3 sequence is 13 residues long. Sequenced by immunoSEQ multiplex PCR; TCRdb stores in-frame clones only, minus some. The profile shows approximately 120,000 clones, approximately 85% of them singletons. The J gene is TRBJ1-2, the V gene TRBV19, with D possibly being TRBD1 (5 bases). The TCR sequence derives from an adult in good health. The sequencing used peripheral blood, collected on day 0 of MenACWY control vaccination. Here the CDR3 reads CASSPSTAYGYTF. The CDR3 DNA reads as TGTGCCAGTAGTCCCTCGACAGCCTATGGCTACACCTTC.